The present entry profiles one TCR beta chain with its context. Its antigen remains unknown. TCRdb's table, derived via immunoSEQ multiplex PCR, lists solely in-frame clones and lacks some. The sample has fewer than 20,000 clones, 60% to 85% seen once; the top ten hold 1.5% to 2%. The data are from a study of PD-1 blockade in classical Hodgkin lymphoma. Study-wide points: What drove the repertoire differences, possibly disease activity or prior therapy, has not been defined. Relapsed/refractory patients reportedly had lower baseline diversity than newly diagnosed patients. The study found complete responders had baseline diversity similar to newly diagnosed patients. With CD4+ cells, TCR diversity rose significantly by C4D1, but not with CD8+ cells.

Germline V CDR1 and CDR2: SQVTM, ANQGSEA. The length of the CDR3 is 14 residues. V gave up 8 bases and J gave up 3 bases; unmatched junction bases: 10. Time point specified: cycle 4 day 1 (C4D1), after less than 7 weeks of nivolumab. Relapses following autologous stem cell transplantation were seen in all patients, with brentuximab vedotin exposure varying. With magnetic negative selection, CD4+ T cells were purified from PBMCs that had been thawed. This chain connects TRBV29-1 to TRBJ2-1; 7 nucleotides match TRBD2. The source was CD4+ T cells from blood, collected before the fourth cycle of nivolumab. The clonotype comes from a human donor with classical Hodgkin lymphoma. CDR3 nucleotides: TGCAGCACTGAGGGGACTATCCTCTACAATGAGCAGTTCTTC. Its translation is CSTEGTILYNEQFF.